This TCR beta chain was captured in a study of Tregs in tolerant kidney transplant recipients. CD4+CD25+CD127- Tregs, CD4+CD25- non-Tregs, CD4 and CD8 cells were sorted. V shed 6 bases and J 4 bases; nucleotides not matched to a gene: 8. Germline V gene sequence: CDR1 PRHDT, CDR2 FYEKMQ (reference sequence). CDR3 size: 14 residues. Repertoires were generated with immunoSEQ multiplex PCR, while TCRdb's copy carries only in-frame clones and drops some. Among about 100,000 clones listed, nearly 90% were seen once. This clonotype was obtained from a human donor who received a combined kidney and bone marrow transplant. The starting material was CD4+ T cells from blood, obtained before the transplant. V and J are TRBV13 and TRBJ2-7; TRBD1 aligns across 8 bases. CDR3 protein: CASSSRQGYYEQYF. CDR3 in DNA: TGTGCCAGCAGTTCCCGACAGGGGTATTACGAGCAGTACTTC.